These 13 T cell receptor beta chains were sequenced from one sample in a study of blood T cell repertoires in COVID-19. Clones were read by immunoSEQ multiplex PCR, and TCRdb kept only the in-frame ones, dropping some. Of 240,000 or so clones listed, 70% to 90% are singletons. The sample comprised peripheral blood. These receptors all stem from a woman between 65 and 79 years old with active or convalescent COVID-19.

The CDR3 nucleotides are TGTGCCAGTAGGACAGGGGCGCTGAACACTGAAGCTTTCTTT. Its protein product is CASRTGALNTEAFF. The chain combines TRBV19 with TRBJ1-1; 8 bases are shared with TRBD1. Looked up from germline, CDR1 is LNHDA and CDR2 is SQIVND (reference sequence). This CDR3 contains 14 residues. The V segment lost 6 bases and the J segment 0 bases; nucleotides outside the gene matches: 3.

The chain carries TRBV29-1 and TRBJ1-1; 7 nucleotides agree with TRBD1. Per germline, CDR1 SQVTM and CDR2 ANQGSEA. The CDR3 spans 15 residues. Trimming cost V 7 bases and J 3 bases; bases outside gene matches: 14. The CDR3 region has the DNA TGCAGCGCTGGCGGGTGGCAGGGGGTGTACACTGAAGCTTTCTTT. It encodes CSAGGWQGVYTEAFF.

This rearrangement joins TRBV7-8 to TRBJ2-1, with TRBD1 as a possible D gene (5 bases). In germline, CDR1 is SGHVS, CDR2 FQNEAQ. Trimming cost V 1 base and J 10 bases, with 14 bases left between them. The length of the CDR3 is 14 residues. In DNA, the CDR3 is TGTGCCAGCAGCTTAGAGGGGTTGGGTGGGGAGCAGTTCTTC. Its translation is CASSLEGLGGEQFF.

The chain is built from TRBV5-5 and TRBJ1-1; tentative D call: TRBD1 (5 bases). CDR1 and CDR2 (germline): SGHKS, YYEKEE (reference sequence). Trimming took off 2 bases at V and 5 bases at J, with 10 bases between the two ends. This CDR3 is 13 amino acids long. CDR3 loop: CASSFAGGTEAFF. DNA of the CDR3: TGTGCCAGCAGCTTTGCCGGGGGTACTGAAGCTTTCTTT.

The table lists this clone with a few counts. CDR3 DNA: TGTGCCATCAGCCCCCTCTCACTAGCCGATACGCAGTATTTT. This translates into CAISPLSLADTQYF. The chain links TRBV10-3 to TRBJ2-3; possible D gene TRBD2, 6 bases. This CDR3 is 14 amino acids long. CDR1 is ENHRY and CDR2 is SYGVKD in the germline V gene. Trimming cost V 6 bases and J 6 bases, with 16 bases left between them.

The V call is TRBV7-9, the J call TRBJ1-5; 8 bases are a match to TRBD1. Germline V gene lookup returns CDR1 SEHNR and CDR2 FQNEAQ (reference sequence). This CDR3 comprises 15 residues. Trimming at V came to 1 base and at J to 4 bases, leaving 3 bases not matched to a gene. This chain's CDR3 is CASSLGQGINQPQHF. CDR3 nucleotide sequence: TGTGCCAGCAGCTTAGGACAGGGGATAAATCAGCCCCAGCATTTT.

For the CDR3, the DNA is TGTGCCAGTAGTATTCGCGAGAACGGGGAGCTGTTTTTT. This gives the protein CASSIRENGELFF. The chain links TRBV19 to TRBJ2-2; no clear D. This CDR3 comprises 13 residues. Per the germline V gene, CDR1 is LNHDA and CDR2 is SQIVND (reference sequence). The ends were cut back, 3 bases at V and 7 bases at J, with 9 bases in the middle.

This chain links TRBV6-1 with TRBJ1-5, with D possibly being TRBD1 (6 bases). In germline, CDR1 is MNHNS, CDR2 SASEGT. The CDR3 is 17 residues long. With 4 bases removed from V and 4 bases from J, the gap between germline ends came to 20 bases. The CDR3 nucleotides read TGTGCCAGCAGTGTACTTGGCCTACAGGGTGGGAATCAGCCCCAGCATTTT. Its protein product is CASSVLGLQGGNQPQHF.

This chain joins TRBV27 and TRBJ1-1, with TRBD1 matching over 9 bases. The CDR3 is 16 residues long. V lost 5 bases, J lost 6 bases, and 13 bases stayed unmatched. The germline gives CDR1 MNHEY, CDR2 SMNVEV (reference sequence). CDR3 DNA: TGTGCCAGCAGTACCTACAGGGGGCGTACTATACCTGAAGCTTTCTTT. Translation gives CASSTYRGRTIPEAFF.

The chain combines TRBV18 with TRBJ2-7, with 7 bases aligning to TRBD2. Unmatched junction bases numbered 18, after V lost 5 bases and J lost 5 bases. Germline values: CDR1 KGHSH, CDR2 LQKENI. This CDR3 spans 17 amino acids. The CDR3 sequence is CASSSRDPPREVNEQYF. CDR3 DNA: TGTGCCAGCTCAAGCCGGGACCCCCCACGGGAGGTAAACGAGCAGTACTTC.

This clone was found once. The chain couples TRBV18 to TRBJ2-5; 7 positions agree with TRBD2. Germline trimming cut 3 bases from V and 4 bases from J; bases unmatched to any gene: 8. This CDR3 has 15 amino acids. Germline CDR1 is KGHSH and CDR2 is LQKENI. CDR3 in DNA: TGTGCCAGCTCACCTTCAGAGGGAGGGACAGAGACCCAGTACTTC. Its protein is CASSPSEGGTETQYF.

This clone has a single count. The chain joins TRBV4-1 to TRBJ2-3, with D hard to call. The CDR3 sequence is 13 residues long. Trimming left V 2 bases short and J 2 bases short, with 5 bases between. CDR1 is MGHRA and CDR2 is YSYEKL in the germline V gene. CDR3 nucleotides: TGCGCCAGCAGCCAAACAGCCACAGATACGCAGTATTTT. Translation: CASSQTATDTQYF.

The sample holds a few counts of this clone. The gene calls are TRBV10-2 and TRBJ2-1; 9 nucleotides agree with TRBD1. Per germline, CDR1 WSHSY and CDR2 SAAADI. The CDR3 runs 14 residues. V shed 8 bases, J shed 7 bases, and the junction held 9 bases outside the gene matches. CDR3 residues: CASLRGQGNNEQFF. Written as DNA, the CDR3 is TGCGCCAGCCTCCGTGGACAGGGGAATAATGAGCAGTTCTTC.